This TCR beta chain was found in a study of T cells in Graves' hyperthyroidism and ophthalmopathy. Overall study findings and caveats: Ophthalmopathy and stable hyperthyroidism were told apart by a 13 V-J model.

Exclusion of a patient resulted from uncontrolled infection, other autoimmune disease, pregnancy or lactation. Cells are PBMCs isolated from roughly 9.3 ml of fresh blood. TCR beta CDR3 regions were amplified from RNA. TCR CDR3 underwent first-round RT-PCR with the HTBI primer set. MiXCR, run by TCRdb on the multiplex PCR reads, gives a single entry per CDR3 protein. The sample lists about 400,000 distinct CDR3 sequences, approximately 15% occurring once. With 3 bases removed from V and 5 bases from J, the gap between germline ends came to 16 bases. Germline V CDR1 and CDR2: SEHNR, FQNEAQ (reference sequence). This CDR3 spans 15 amino acids. This clonotype was found many times. No antigen is known for it.

The TCR was taken from a man younger than 35 with Graves' ophthalmopathy. The rearrangement joins TRBV7-9 to TRBJ2-5, with D tentatively TRBD2 (5 bases). Sequences were obtained from blood. CDR3 DNA: TGTGCCAGCAGCTTCCCCTCGGGGTCGGGGGAGACCCAGTACTTC. Translated: CASSFPSGSGETQYF.